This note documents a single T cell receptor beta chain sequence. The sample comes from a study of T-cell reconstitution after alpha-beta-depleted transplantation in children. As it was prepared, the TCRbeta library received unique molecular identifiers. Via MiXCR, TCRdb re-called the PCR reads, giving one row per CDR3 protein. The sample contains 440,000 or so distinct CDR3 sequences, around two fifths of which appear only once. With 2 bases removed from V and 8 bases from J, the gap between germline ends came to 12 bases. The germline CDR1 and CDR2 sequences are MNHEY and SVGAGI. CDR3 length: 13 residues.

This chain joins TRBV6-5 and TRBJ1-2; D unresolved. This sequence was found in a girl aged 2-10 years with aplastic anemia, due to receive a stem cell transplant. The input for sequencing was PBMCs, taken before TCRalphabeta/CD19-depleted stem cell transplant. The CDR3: CASSYEGTLGYTF. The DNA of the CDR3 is TGTGCCAGCAGTTACGAGGGCACCTTGGGCTACACCTTC.